The subject of this entry is one TCR beta chain. Profiled with immunoSEQ multiplex PCR; TCRdb holds only in-frame clones, not every one. The data hold 400,000 to 600,000 clones, with about 96% observed a single time. This sample is drawn from a study of shared clonotypes between healthy human individuals. The V gene's germline CDR1 is MDHEN and CDR2 SYDVKM. V lost 5 bases, J lost 12 bases, and 20 bases lay in between. The CDR3 sequence is 13 residues long. J is TRBJ2-7 and V is TRBV28; unclear D gene. The sequence came from a woman aged 25 to 39 in good health. What was sequenced was naive CD4+ T cells sorted from blood. This sample's subset: CD45RA+ positively selected. CDR3 loop: CASSQRNSQTRYF. The DNA of the CDR3 is TGTGCCAGCAGTCAGAGAAATTCCCAAACGCGGTACTTC. Looking up the rest from reference TRBV28 and TRBJ2-7 gives the full variable domain: DVKVTQSSRYLVKRTGEKVFLECVQDMDHENMFWYRQDPGLGLRLIYFSYDVKMKEKGDIPEGYSVSREKKERFSLILESASTNQTSMYLCASSQRNSQTRYFGPGTRLTVT.